This TCR beta chain is from a study of blood T cell repertoires in COVID-19. Study background: Acute-phase and convalescent COVID-19 samples originated in the United States, Italy and Spain. PBMCs, B-cell-depleted T cells, or T cells were the source of the cDNA or gDNA that made up the material.

V was pared by 5 bases and J by 5 bases, with 15 bases between. CDR3 size: 15 residues. CDR1 LGHDT and CDR2 YNNKEL come from the germline V gene (reference sequence). Patients at the Seattle site were enrolled during active infection and followed longitudinally. Authors' methods: It was from reference gene primer amplification that nucleated cell counts were estimated. The method was immunoSEQ multiplex PCR; TCRdb's version includes in-frame clones alone and lacks a portion of them. V, J and clone size derive from that table, while D and trimming were established from the DNA sequence. The table records about 270,000 clones, roughly 86% of them present only once.

The source material was peripheral blood. This receptor was taken from an elderly woman with COVID-19, enrolled during active disease. The V and J genes are TRBV3-1 (or the pseudogene TRBV3-2) and TRBJ1-4; D is possibly TRBD1 (6 bases). CDR3 DNA: TGTGCCAGCAGCTTTTGGGGGCAGGGAAATGAAAAACTGTTTTTT. Protein product: CASSFWGQGNEKLFF.